The 31 T cell receptor beta chains below come from one sample, sequenced in a study of breast tumors, draining lymph nodes, adjacent tissues. The lymph nodes were axillary draining lymph nodes from breast cancer patients. Via MiXCR, TCRdb re-called the multiplex PCR reads, giving one row per CDR3 protein. The profile covers approximately 190,000 distinct CDR3 sequences, with approximately 33% appearing a single time and approximately 4.3% taken by the ten largest. Material: axillary lymph node tissue. The receptor set was obtained from a female donor with breast cancer. Some clones in this sample may be carry-over from other donors' samples.

This clonotype was found many times. The chain uses TRBV19 and TRBJ2-2; D is unclear. V dropped 5 bases and J dropped 5 bases, with 6 bases sitting between them. The germline V gene encodes CDR1 LNHDA and CDR2 SQIVND (reference sequence). The CDR3 consists of 12 residues. The CDR3 DNA is TGTGCCAGTAGTGGTCGGACCGGGGAGCTGTTTTTT. Translated: CASSGRTGELFF. Full variable domain (rest looked up from reference TRBV19 and TRBJ2-2): DGGITQSPKYLFRKEGQNVTLSCEQNLNHDAMYWYRQDPGQGLRLIYYSQIVNDFQKGDIAEGYSVSREKKESFPLTVTSAQKNPTAFYLCASSGRTGELFFGEGSRLTVL.

At least ten counts were recorded for this clonotype. The rearrangement uses TRBV6-5 and TRBJ2-7, with D unresolved. CDR3 length: 11 residues. Germline-derived CDR1 and CDR2 are MNHEY and SVGAGI. V was shortened by 5 bases and J by 11 bases, with 13 bases between the two germline ends. The CDR3 here is CASSESGVKYF. CDR3 DNA: TGTGCCAGCAGTGAATCGGGTGTGAAGTACTTC.

This clonotype came up many times. The CDR3: CASRLQGGGYEQYF. CDR3 in DNA: TGTGCCAGCAGATTACAGGGAGGAGGGTACGAGCAGTACTTC. This sequence joins TRBV28 and TRBJ2-7; D may correspond to TRBD1 or TRBD2 (6 bases each). Trimming left V 6 bases short and J 4 bases short, with 16 bases between. The CDR3 is 14 residues long. Germline CDR1 and CDR2: MDHEN and SYDVKM. Filled out from reference TRBV28 and TRBJ2-7, the complete variable domain reads DVKVTQSSRYLVKRTGEKVFLECVQDMDHENMFWYRQDPGLGLRLIYFSYDVKMKEKGDIPEGYSVSREKKERFSLILESASTNQTSMYLCASRLQGGGYEQYFGPGTRLTVT.

This clonotype was observed many times. V usage is TRBV9 and J usage is TRBJ1-5, with 7 bases fitting TRBD1. The CDR3 loop spans 14 amino acids. After removal of 3 bases from V and 5 bases from J, the junction contained 5 bases not matched to a gene. The germline V gene encodes CDR1 SGDLS and CDR2 YYNGEE. CDR3 amino acids: CASSERGPDQPQHF. The CDR3 bases are TGTGCCAGCAGCGAGAGGGGGCCTGATCAGCCCCAGCATTTT.

In its sample, this clonotype was seen many times. The rearrangement links TRBV10-3 to TRBJ2-7, with 7 bases matching TRBD2. The CDR3 loop spans 14 amino acids. Trimming at V came to 10 bases and at J to 5 bases, leaving 14 bases not matched to a gene. CDR1 is ENHRY and CDR2 is SYGVKD in the germline V gene. CDR3: CARPRGVSYDEQYF. Written as DNA, the CDR3 is TGTGCCAGGCCCCGGGGGGTATCCTATGACGAGCAGTACTTC.

This clonotype has a count of ten or more. The CDR3 loop is CASSQDGGTESYEQYF. The CDR3 DNA reads as TGTGCCAGCAGCCAAGATGGGGGGACAGAATCCTACGAGCAGTACTTC. The chain carries TRBV4-2 and TRBJ2-7; possible D gene TRBD1, 7 bases. Germline lookup yields CDR1 LGHNA and CDR2 YNFKEQ. This CDR3 comprises 16 residues. The V end was cut by 0 bases, the J end by 1 base, with 13 bases between.

Note on this clonotype: This may come from a read error, since a much larger clone is one base off. The chain links TRBV7-6 to TRBJ2-1; 7 bases agree with TRBD1. The CDR3 is 15 amino acids. Germline values: CDR1 SGHVS, CDR2 FNYEAQ. For the CDR3, the DNA is TGTGTCAGCAGCTTATACAGGGGAATTAACAATGAGCAGTTCTTC. It codes for CVSSLYRGINNEQFF.

This clonotype was detected many times. The chain employs TRBV7-2 and TRBJ1-2, with D perhaps matching TRBD1 (5 bases). The CDR3 is 14 residues long. V was trimmed by 6 bases and J by 4 bases, leaving 15 bases between them. The germline CDR1 and CDR2 sequences are SGHTA and FQGNSA. CDR3 residues: CASSPGSGFYGYTF. The CDR3 DNA is TGTGCCAGCAGTCCAGGGTCAGGCTTCTATGGCTACACCTTC.

The chain is built from TRBV2 and TRBJ1-2; 10 bases map to TRBD1. CDR3 length: 16 residues. The V and J ends lost 7 bases and 8 bases, in that order; junction bases with no gene match: 16. Germline CDR1 and CDR2: SNHLY and FYNNEI. CDR3 in amino acids: CASTGDRGLDGRGYTF. The CDR3 DNA follows: TGTGCCAGCACAGGGGACAGGGGCTTAGACGGTAGAGGCTACACCTTC.

This clonotype was seen repeatedly, ten times or more. This chain links TRBV6-1 with TRBJ2-5, with D unclear. V lost 6 bases and J lost 9, with 14 bases in between. This CDR3 is built from 12 residues. CDR1 and CDR2 (germline): MNHNS, SASEGT. The CDR3 loop reads CASSELRASQYF. In nucleotides, the CDR3 is TGTGCCAGCAGCGAACTTCGGGCGTCCCAGTACTTC.

The table lists this clonotype with many counts. The chain carries TRBV5-1 and TRBJ2-7; TRBD1 might be the D (5 bases). Trimming cost V 1 base and J 7 bases, with 12 bases left between them. The germline gives CDR1 SGHRS, CDR2 YFSETQ. The CDR3 contains 13 residues. The CDR3 nucleotides are TGCGCCAGCAGCTTGATAGTGGCAGGGGAGCAGTACTTC. It is translated as CASSLIVAGEQYF.

This clonotype was seen ten or more times. The V and J genes are TRBV7-9 and TRBJ2-7; 10 bases map to TRBD1. Germline V gene sequence: CDR1 SEHNR, CDR2 FQNEAQ (reference sequence). V lost 5 bases, J lost 4 bases, and 8 bases stayed unmatched. The CDR3 totals 15 residues. The CDR3 sequence is CASSRWTGGVYEQYF. In DNA, the CDR3 is TGTGCCAGCAGCCGATGGACAGGGGGAGTATACGAGCAGTACTTC.

This clonotype was counted many times. The chain joins TRBV6-5 to TRBJ2-5; 7 bases fit TRBD1. CDR1 is MNHEY, CDR2 SVGAGI, per germline. J lost 4 bases, V lost 6 bases, and 8 bases had no gene match. The CDR3 is made up of 14 amino acids. The CDR3 here is CASRKAGGRETQYF. The CDR3 DNA is TGTGCCAGCAGAAAAGCAGGGGGTAGAGAGACCCAGTACTTC.

This clonotype was seen repeatedly, ten times or more. This rearrangement joins TRBV6-1 to TRBJ2-5; 9 positions agree with TRBD2. Germline V gives CDR1 MNHNS, CDR2 SASEGT. V was pared by 0 bases and J by 3 bases, with 5 bases of the junction left unmatched. The CDR3 has 16 residues. CDR3 amino acids: CASSEAPGTSKETQYF. The CDR3 region has the DNA TGTGCCAGCAGTGAAGCCCCCGGGACTAGCAAAGAGACCCAGTACTTC.

This clonotype was detected a few times. The chain has TRBV11-2 and TRBJ1-1, with D possibly TRBD1 on 5 matching bases. V lost 3 bases, J lost 2 bases, and 22 bases lay in between. The length of the CDR3 is 18 residues. CDR1 is SGHAT and CDR2 is FQNNGV in the germline V gene. The CDR3 spells CASSFDGRARGPNTEAFF. In DNA, the CDR3 is TGTGCCAGCAGCTTCGACGGGAGGGCTAGGGGTCCAAACACTGAAGCTTTCTTT.

This clonotype showed up many times. The chain links TRBV4-3 to TRBJ1-4; D remains unclear. With 0 bases removed from V and 2 bases from J, the gap between germline ends came to 7 bases. Germline V gene sequence: CDR1 LGHNA, CDR2 YSLEER. The CDR3 totals 15 residues. In DNA, the CDR3 is TGCGCCAGCAGCCAAGATCAACGGACTAATGAAAAACTGTTTTTT. Its protein is CASSQDQRTNEKLFF.

This clonotype was counted ten times or more. The chain joins TRBV20-1 to TRBJ1-5; no clear D. The CDR3 sequence is 15 residues long. Trimming left V 5 bases short and J 0 bases short, with 14 bases between. Germline-derived CDR1 and CDR2 are DFQATT and SNEGSKA (reference sequence). CDR3 in amino acids: CSAPNVAGSNQPQHF. CDR3 nucleotides: TGCAGTGCTCCCAACGTGGCGGGTAGCAATCAGCCCCAGCATTTT.

This clonotype has ten or more counts. The genes are TRBV4-2 and TRBJ2-7; weak D call: TRBD2 (5 bases). This CDR3 spans 15 amino acids. Deletions cut 0 bases from V and 3 bases from J, with 12 bases between. CDR1 is LGHNA, CDR2 YNFKEQ, per germline. CDR3 protein: CASSQDLGLGYEQYF. CDR3 sequence (DNA): TGTGCCAGCAGCCAAGATCTCGGACTTGGCTACGAGCAGTACTTC.

The chain is built from TRBV5-1 and TRBJ1-6; TRBD1 agrees at 8 bases. CDR1 is SGHRS and CDR2 is YFSETQ in the germline V gene. J was trimmed by 14 bases and V by 3 bases; bases with no gene match: 16. CDR3 length: 16 amino acids. The CDR3 spells CASSSLKGQVLGALHF. CDR3 in DNA: TGCGCCAGCAGCTCTTTGAAGGGACAGGTCCTTGGTGCCCTCCACTTT. Full variable domain (rest looked up from reference TRBV5-1 and TRBJ1-6): KAGVTQTPRYLIKTRGQQVTLSCSPISGHRSVSWYQQTPGQGLQFLFEYFSETQRNKGNFPGRFSGRQFSNSRSEMNVSTLELGDSALYLCASSSLKGQVLGALHFGNGTRLTVT.

The gene calls are TRBV28 and TRBJ1-5; TRBD1 might be the D (5 bases). The germline gives CDR1 MDHEN, CDR2 SYDVKM. The ends were cut back, 8 bases at V and 3 bases at J, with 11 bases in the middle. The CDR3 is 13 amino acids. In DNA form, the CDR3 reads TGTGCCAGCCTGGGGCCCAACAATCAGCCCCAGCATTTT. Its protein is CASLGPNNQPQHF.

The rearrangement uses TRBV5-1 and TRBJ2-3; the D gene is possibly TRBD1 (6 bases). Germline CDR1 reads SGHRS; CDR2 reads YFSETQ. V lost 2 bases to trimming and J lost 10 bases, with 17 bases between them. There are 14 residues in the CDR3. The CDR3 bases are TGCGCCAGCAGCTTACAGGGACGCACAGGTCCGCAGTATTTT. Amino acid sequence: CASSLQGRTGPQYF.

This clonotype has at least ten counts. V and J are TRBV30 and TRBJ2-1, with TRBD2 matching 9 bases. There are 14 residues in the CDR3. V shed 0 bases and J 8 bases; nucleotides not matched to a gene: 5. Germline V gives CDR1 GTSNPN, CDR2 SVGIG (reference sequence). CDR3 loop: CAWSVGTSWDEQFF. The CDR3 DNA reads as TGTGCCTGGAGTGTGGGGACTAGCTGGGATGAGCAGTTCTTC.

As for this clonotype: A junction boundary mismatches the germline segment, possibly from a read error. The chain combines TRBV2 with TRBJ2-2; D may correspond to TRBD1 or TRBD2 (5 bases each). CDR3 size: 14 residues. Looked up from germline, CDR1 is SNHLY and CDR2 is FYNNEI. CDR3 residues: CASRGTANTGELFF. CDR3 coding DNA: TGTGCCAGCAGGGGGACGGCGAACACTGGGGAGCTGTTTTTT. The full variable domain, completed using reference TRBV2 and TRBJ2-2, is EPEVTQTPSHQVTQMGQEVILRCVPISNHLYFYWYRQILGQKVEFLVSFYNNEISEKSEIFDDQFSVERPDGSNFTLKIRSTKLEDSAMYFCASRGTANTGELFFGEGSRLTVL.

This clonotype occurred many times. A read error may explain this, as a much larger clone is one base away. The chain links TRBV5-6 to TRBJ1-6, with D tentatively TRBD1 (6 bases). Germline V gene lookup returns CDR1 SGHDT and CDR2 YYEEEE. The V end was cut by 4 bases, the J end by 9 bases, with 14 bases between. The CDR3 is 14 amino acids. The CDR3, as DNA: TGTGCCAGCAGCCCGGGGGACACTTCTTCACCCCTCCACTTT. Its protein is CASSPGDTSSPLHF.

A note on this clonotype: Since a much larger clone is just one base distant, this may be a read error. This chain connects TRBV20-1 to TRBJ2-7, with D possibly TRBD1 on 8 matching bases. This CDR3 has 14 amino acids. Germline V gene sequence: CDR1 DFQATT, CDR2 SNEGSKA (reference sequence). The CDR3 here is CSAKGGDRSSEQYF. The CDR3 nucleotides read TGCAGTGCTAAAGGGGGGGACAGGTCCTCCGAGCAGTACTTC.

As concerns this clonotype: No conserved phenylalanine or tryptophan ends this CDR3, so it is likely a read error. J is TRBJ1-2 and V is TRBV27; D is undetermined. V shed 7 bases and J shed 0 bases, with 9 bases lying between them. Germline V lookup: CDR1 MNHEY, CDR2 SMNVEV (reference sequence). The CDR3 is 13 residues long. The CDR3 nucleotides are TGTGCCAGCAAATCGCCAGCTAACTATGGCTACACCCTC. It encodes CASKSPANYGYTL.

Ten or more counts support this clonotype. This sequence joins TRBV5-5 and TRBJ2-5, with D perhaps TRBD1 (6 bases). The germline CDR1 and CDR2 sequences are SGHKS and YYEKEE (reference sequence). The CDR3 extends over 16 amino acids. Trimming left V 5 bases short and J 5 bases short, with 22 bases between. DNA of the CDR3: TGTGCCAGCAGGTTAGAGTTACAGGGTGTATCGGAGACCCAGTACTTC. This encodes CASRLELQGVSETQYF.

This clonotype was counted at least ten times. This rearrangement joins TRBV7-6 to TRBJ2-7; D is unresolved. The germline V and J ends were trimmed by 6 bases and 0 bases, with 15 bases remaining between them. This CDR3 is 15 amino acids long. The germline V gene encodes CDR1 SGHVS and CDR2 FNYEAQ. The CDR3 spells CASRGYAESSYEQYF. CDR3 bases: TGTGCCAGCAGAGGGTACGCGGAAAGCTCCTACGAGCAGTACTTC. The whole variable domain, remainder taken from reference TRBV7-6 and TRBJ2-7, is GAGVSQSPRYKVTKRGQDVALRCDPISGHVSLYWYRQALGQGPEFLTYFNYEAQQDKSGLPNDRFSAERPEGSISTLTIQRTEQRDSAMYRCASRGYAESSYEQYFGPGTRLTVT.

This rearrangement joins TRBV29-1 to TRBJ2-5; D unclear. V was cut by 7 bases and J by 5 bases, with 11 bases left in between. The germline V gene encodes CDR1 SQVTM and CDR2 ANQGSEA. The CDR3 consists of 11 residues. The CDR3 reads CSGLSGETQYF. The CDR3, as DNA: TGCAGCGGCCTCTCCGGGGAGACCCAGTACTTC.

This clonotype was detected ten times or more. The chain carries TRBV15 and TRBJ2-3; 11 nucleotides line up with TRBD2. Trimming took 0 bases from V and 3 from J; bases not matched to a gene: 8. The CDR3 contains 18 residues. Germline-derived CDR1 and CDR2 are LNHNV and YYDKDF (reference sequence). CDR3 in amino acids: CATSRDRQASGRTDTQYF. The CDR3 DNA reads TGTGCCACCAGCAGAGATCGTCAGGCTAGCGGGAGGACAGATACGCAGTATTTT. The whole variable domain, filled in from reference TRBV15 and TRBJ2-3, reads DAMVIQNPRYQVTQFGKPVTLSCSQTLNHNVMYWYQQKSSQAPKLLFHYYDKDFNNEADTPDNFQSRRPNTSFCFLDIRSPGLGDTAMYLCATSRDRQASGRTDTQYFGPGTRLTVL.

This clonotype was counted many times. V is TRBV29-1 and J is TRBJ2-1; D is perhaps TRBD1 (8 bases). Trimming left V 7 bases short and J 7 bases short, with 14 bases between. Per germline, CDR1 SQVTM and CDR2 ANQGSEA. The length of the CDR3 is 12 residues. CDR3 sequence (DNA): TGCAGCGCTGACAGGGGAGGGAATGAGCAGTTCTTC. It specifies CSADRGGNEQFF.